This record covers a single T cell receptor beta chain. These data originate in a study of blood T cell repertoires in COVID-19. Study-level background: Samples of COVID-19 (acute and convalescent) were obtained from the United States, Italy and Spain. T cells, B-cell-depleted T cells, or PBMCs supplied cDNA or gDNA.

As originally analysed: Scientists estimated how many nucleated cells there were by amplifying reference gene primers. The protocol was immunoSEQ multiplex PCR, while the TCRdb copy is restricted to in-frame clones and leaves out a portion. Clonal size and the V and J genes are those of that table, whereas D and trimming came from the DNA. This sample has roughly 150,000 clones, with about 90% found just once. This CDR3 has 16 amino acids. Germline values: CDR1 GTSNPN, CDR2 SVGIG (reference sequence). V lost 3 bases and J lost 3, with 20 bases in between. This receptor was obtained from a man older than 75 with acute or convalescent COVID-19. The gene calls are TRBV30 and TRBJ2-5; D might be TRBD2 (5 bases). What was sequenced was peripheral blood. CDR3 sequence: CAWSVRPGWGEETQYF. CDR3 coding DNA: TGTGCCTGGAGCGTAAGGCCCGGTTGGGGAGAAGAGACCCAGTACTTC.